This T cell receptor (beta chain) came from a study of CD8+ T cells in alopecia areata. Treatment meaning: oral pan-JAK inhibitor, 5-10 mg twice daily. Samples from alopecia areata patients were lesional scalp punch biopsies and peripheral blood. A word on this clone: What it recognizes is unknown.

Study-level points and caveats: Tofacitinib significantly reduced both scalp clonality and expanded CD8+ clones among the top 100. Among the cells sequenced in scalp samples are also the resident alphabeta T cells of normal skin.

The CDR3 is made up of 15 amino acids. Germline loops: CDR1 SGHRS, CDR2 YFSETQ. V gave up 4 bases and J gave up 2 bases, with 12 bases separating them. Investigators isolated RNA and reverse transcribed it into cDNA to act as the sequencing template. The method was immunoSEQ multiplex PCR; TCRdb's version includes in-frame clones alone and lacks a portion of them. The repertoire holds fewer than 250,000 clones, with 40% to 55% as singletons. The chain links TRBV5-1 to TRBJ1-4; D uncertain. The material was CD4+ T cells sorted from blood, obtained around week 37, from a patient treated with tofacitinib. The source is a human donor with alopecia areata. The DNA of the CDR3 is TGCGCCAGCAGCCCTGAGGGTGGCACTAATGAAAAACTGTTTTTT. Translating gives CASSPEGGTNEKLFF.